These T cell receptor beta chains were read from a single sample in a study of CD8+CD57+ T cells in acquired aplastic anemia. TCRdb re-analysed the reads in MiXCR, keeping a single row per CDR3 protein. The table has 150,000 to 200,000 distinct CDR3 sequences, 35% to 55% seen once. The sequencing sample was made of sorted CD4+, CD8+, or CD8+CD57+ T cells (not recorded which) from PBMCs. The receptor set was obtained from a human donor in good health. The CDR3 runs from the conserved cysteine through the conserved F or W. Each record gives: D gene, V gene, J gene, clone size, CDR3 DNA, CDR3 protein. D genes are given only for firm matches. For some rows the clone size is stated as once, few or many, or as a class when expanded; others skip it.

D gene: -
V gene: TRBV7-3
J gene: TRBJ1-2
clone size: -
CDR3 DNA: TGTGCCAGACGGACCTGGGGTTCTCCCTATGGCTACACCTTC
CDR3 protein: CARRTWGSPYGYTF

D gene: -
V gene: TRBV19
J gene: TRBJ1-1
clone size: -
CDR3 DNA: TGTGCCAGTAGTAGCGAGGGGTCCTACGTAGCTTTCTTT
CDR3 protein: CASSSEGSYVAFF

D gene: -
V gene: TRBV12-3/TRBV12-4
J gene: TRBJ1-1
clone size: many
CDR3 DNA: TGTGCCAGCAGTTTGAAGGGTAGTTACACTGAAGCTTTCTTT
CDR3 protein: CASSLKGSYTEAFF

D gene: -
V gene: TRBV2
J gene: TRBJ1-3
clone size: -
CDR3 DNA: TGTGCCAGCATGGGGAGGACACCTGGAAACACCATATATTTT
CDR3 protein: CASMGRTPGNTIYF

D gene: -
V gene: TRBV9
J gene: TRBJ1-1
clone size: many
CDR3 DNA: TGTGCCAGCAGCGTAGACACGGGCGGGAACACTGAAGCTTTCTTT
CDR3 protein: CASSVDTGGNTEAFF

D gene: -
V gene: TRBV12-5
J gene: TRBJ2-7
clone size: few
CDR3 DNA: TGTGCTAGTGGTTTGGACGGGAGCTCCTACGAGCAGTACTTC
CDR3 protein: CASGLDGSSYEQYF

D gene: -
V gene: TRBV9
J gene: TRBJ2-7
clone size: -
CDR3 DNA: TGTGCCAGCAGCGTAGGTGGGGGGCAGGGGTACGAGCAGTACTTC
CDR3 protein: CASSVGGGQGYEQYF

D gene: -
V gene: TRBV29-1
J gene: TRBJ2-7
clone size: -
CDR3 DNA: TGCAGCGTTGGTCATAACGGGGCCCACTACGAGCAGTACTTC
CDR3 protein: CSVGHNGAHYEQYF

D gene: TRBD1
V gene: TRBV2
J gene: TRBJ2-5
clone size: many
CDR3 DNA: TGTGCCAGCGTTGAAGGGACAGGGAGCCAAGAGACCCAGTACTTC
CDR3 protein: CASVEGTGSQETQYF

D gene: TRBD1
V gene: TRBV6-5
J gene: TRBJ1-5
clone size: many
CDR3 DNA: TGTGCCAGCAGTGCGGGACAGGGAAACTATCAGCCCCAGCATTTT
CDR3 protein: CASSAGQGNYQPQHF

D gene: -
V gene: TRBV27
J gene: TRBJ1-1
clone size: -
CDR3 DNA: TGTGCCAGCAGAGGCCTTACCGGCGTTAACACTGAAGCTTTCTTT
CDR3 protein: CASRGLTGVNTEAFF

D gene: TRBD2
V gene: TRBV29-1
J gene: TRBJ2-7
clone size: -
CDR3 DNA: TGCAGCGTTGAAGTAGCTAGCGGGTTCGCGTGGGAGCAGTACTTC
CDR3 protein: CSVEVASGFAWEQYF

D gene: -
V gene: TRBV25-1
J gene: TRBJ1-1
clone size: -
CDR3 DNA: TGTGCCAGCAGTGAATATCGGGCCGGGACGTACACTGAAGCTTTCTTT
CDR3 protein: CASSEYRAGTYTEAFF

D gene: -
V gene: TRBV10-3
J gene: TRBJ2-7
clone size: -
CDR3 DNA: TGTGCCATCTCATGGGGGGTCGAGCAGTACTTC
CDR3 protein: CAISWGVEQYF

D gene: -
V gene: TRBV29-1
J gene: TRBJ2-1
clone size: -
CDR3 DNA: TGCAGCCACATACCCCTAGATAAATACAATGAGCAGTTCTTC
CDR3 protein: CSHIPLDKYNEQFF

D gene: TRBD1
V gene: TRBV5-4
J gene: TRBJ2-4
clone size: -
CDR3 DNA: TGTGCCGGCGAAGCGGACAGGGGAGGCATTCAGTACTTC
CDR3 protein: CAGEADRGGIQYF

D gene: TRBD1
V gene: TRBV9
J gene: TRBJ1-2
clone size: many
CDR3 DNA: TGTGCCAGCAGCACCGGGACAGGCAACTATGGCTACACCTTC
CDR3 protein: CASSTGTGNYGYTF

D gene: -
V gene: TRBV10-3
J gene: TRBJ1-2
clone size: -
CDR3 DNA: TGTGCCATCAGTGAACGGGGCGCGGTTGGCTACACCTTC
CDR3 protein: CAISERGAVGYTF

D gene: TRBD2
V gene: TRBV4-2
J gene: TRBJ2-2
clone size: many
CDR3 DNA: TGTGCCAGCAGCACCGGGACTAGCGGGAGATCCCGGAACACCGGGGAGCTGTTTTTT
CDR3 protein: CASSTGTSGRSRNTGELFF

D gene: -
V gene: TRBV7-3
J gene: TRBJ1-1
clone size: -
CDR3 DNA: TGTGCCAGCAGCTTAACACCGACAACTAACACTGAAGCTTTCTTT
CDR3 protein: CASSLTPTTNTEAFF

D gene: TRBD2
V gene: TRBV6-5
J gene: TRBJ2-7
clone size: many
CDR3 DNA: TGTGCCAGCAGTTCCGGGACTAGCGGGGGGGCGAGCGAGCAGTACTTC
CDR3 protein: CASSSGTSGGASEQYF

D gene: TRBD2
V gene: TRBV20-1
J gene: TRBJ2-1
clone size: many
CDR3 DNA: TGCAGTGGTGAGCGGACTAGCGGGAGGAGTGAGCAGTTCTTC
CDR3 protein: CSGERTSGRSEQFF